The clone carrying this TCR beta chain was detected once. Sequencing of TCR beta was undertaken in CD8+ and CD4+ T cells derived from blood. Bulk CD8+ and CD4+ cells came from magnetic negative isolation; CD8+ TEMRA by FACS. The data originate from a study of CD8 T cells in Susac syndrome. About the research overall: When their blood was taken, patients with Susac syndrome were therapy-naive, taking corticosteroids, or taking intravenous immunoglobulin alone.

Reverse transcription of roughly 0.5 to 1 ug RNA was carried out with random hexamers. TCR beta CDR3 was amplified by immunoSEQ covering 54 Vbeta and 13 Jbeta. TCRdb processed the immunoSEQ multiplex PCR reads anew with MiXCR; each CDR3 protein has one entry. The table shows 180,000 or so distinct CDR3 sequences, with about 93% occurring only once. The V and J ends lost 3 bases and 6 bases, in that order; junction bases with no gene match: 3. The CDR3 is made up of 14 amino acids. Looked up from germline, CDR1 is SGHRS and CDR2 is YFSETQ. The V call is TRBV5-1, the J call TRBJ2-2, with 9 nucleotides matching TRBD1. The TCR was taken from a human donor with Susac syndrome. The material sequenced was CD4+ T cells from PBMCs. CDR3 coding DNA: TGCGCCAGCAGCTCGAGACAGGGGGCCGGGGAGCTGTTTTTT. As protein: CASSSRQGAGELFF.